The clone carrying this T cell receptor beta chain occurred a few times. As yet, its antigen is unknown. This record comes from a study of siplizumab effects on memory and regulatory T cells. Repertoires were generated with immunoSEQ multiplex PCR, while TCRdb's copy carries only in-frame clones and drops some. The table lists tens of thousands of clones, 93% of them singletons. The CDR3 covers 15 residues. Germline assignment: CDR1 MRHNA and CDR2 SNTAGT. V was pared by 0 bases and J by 6 bases, with 1 base of the junction left unmatched. Points from the study as a whole: Proliferating Tregs from siplizumab cultures lacked functional confirmation of suppression.

The source material was CD8+ T cells sorted from blood. This receptor was taken from a human donor in good health. The rearrangement uses TRBV6-4 and TRBJ2-1; 11 nucleotides agree with TRBD2. The CDR3 protein is CASSDSSGGANEQFF. In nucleotides, the CDR3 is TGTGCCAGCAGTGACTCTAGCGGGGGGGCCAATGAGCAGTTCTTC.